A selection of T cell receptor beta chains follows, all from one sample in a study of T cell changes during pregnancy in multiple sclerosis. Clones were sequenced by immunoSEQ multiplex PCR, and TCRdb holds only the in-frame ones, with some missing. Here the sample spans approximately 88,000 clones, around 92% being singletons. Sequenced material: peripheral blood, taken in the first trimester of pregnancy. All receptors come from a female donor with multiple sclerosis, enrolled in a pregnancy study. Each CDR3 is given with its conserved first and last residue. The D gene is left open where the match is weak. Expanded clones are given a class, and other clones once, few, many or no size at all.

V	D	size	J	CDR3	DNA
TRBV25-1	TRBD1	.	TRBJ2-3	CASSGTGTGTDTQYF	TGTGCCAGCAGTGGGACAGGGACAGGGACAGATACGCAGTATTTT
TRBV14	.	once	TRBJ2-1	CASSPRIRVLSYNEQFF	TGTGCCAGCAGCCCCCGCATCAGGGTCCTATCCTACAATGAGCAGTTCTTC
TRBV19	TRBD1	.	TRBJ1-5	CASSMRGPSNQPQHF	TGTGCCAGTAGTATGAGGGGGCCTAGCAATCAGCCCCAGCATTTT
TRBV6-6	TRBD1	.	TRBJ2-7	CASSYGAGGKYSEQYF	TGTGCCAGCAGTTACGGGGCAGGGGGCAAGTATTCCGAGCAGTACTTC
TRBV19	TRBD2	.	TRBJ2-2	CASSMVTSGRGELFF	TGTGCCAGTAGTATGGTGACTAGCGGGAGGGGGGAGCTGTTTTTT
TRBV2	.	.	TRBJ2-7	CASSVGYEQYF	TGTGCCAGCAGTGTCGGGTACGAGCAGTACTTC
TRBV6-5	TRBD1	.	TRBJ1-5	CASSYDRGDQPQHF	TGTGCCAGCAGTTACGACAGGGGTGATCAGCCCCAGCATTTT
TRBV5-1	.	.	TRBJ1-1	CASSLEAGTTEAFF	TGCGCCAGCAGCTTGGAGGCAGGTACTACTGAAGCTTTCTTT
TRBV2	.	.	TRBJ1-2	CASSEASWGRGSPVGYTF	TGTGCCAGCAGTGAAGCGTCGTGGGGGCGCGGGTCTCCCGTGGGCTACACCTTC
TRBV5-6	.	.	TRBJ2-6	CASSLPSSGANVLTF	TGTGCCAGCAGCTTGCCTAGCTCTGGGGCCAACGTCCTGACTTTC
TRBV29-1	TRBD2	.	TRBJ2-5	CSVEPTGGGPRGETQYF	TGCAGCGTTGAGCCGACTGGGGGAGGGCCGAGAGGAGAGACCCAGTACTTC
TRBV10-3	.	.	TRBJ2-1	CAISGPSFNEQFF	TGTGCCATCTCAGGGCCTTCTTTTAATGAGCAGTTCTTC
TRBV27	.	.	TRBJ1-2	CASSREHRGGYTF	TGTGCCAGCTCTCGGGAACACCGGGGTGGCTACACCTTC
TRBV28	.	.	TRBJ2-7	CASSLGRAYEQYF	TGTGCCAGCAGTTTAGGCAGGGCCTACGAGCAGTACTTC
TRBV19	.	.	TRBJ1-2	CASSIDRGNGYTF	TGTGCCAGTAGTATAGATCGAGGAAATGGCTACACCTTC
TRBV7-2	.	.	TRBJ2-1	CASSQAGNEQFF	TGTGCCAGCAGCCAGGCTGGAAATGAGCAGTTCTTC
TRBV19	.	once	TRBJ2-2	CASKTVGELFF	TGTGCCAGTAAGACAGTCGGGGAGCTGTTTTTT
TRBV29-1	.	.	TRBJ1-2	CSVKQSNYGYTF	TGCAGCGTGAAACAGTCTAACTATGGCTACACCTTC
TRBV30	.	.	TRBJ1-4	CAWTGARGEKLFF	TGTGCCTGGACAGGGGCGCGCGGTGAAAAACTGTTTTTT
TRBV2	TRBD1	once	TRBJ2-7	CASRHPGQGGYEQYF	TGTGCCAGCAGGCATCCGGGACAGGGAGGCTACGAGCAGTACTTC
TRBV29-1	TRBD2	.	TRBJ2-1	CSVGLAGGEVQFF	TGCAGCGTAGGACTAGCGGGAGGGGAAGTGCAGTTCTTC
TRBV28	.	.	TRBJ2-7	CASLRSPYEQYF	TGTGCCAGCCTCAGATCCCCCTACGAGCAGTACTTC
TRBV6-5	TRBD1	once	TRBJ1-5	CASSPDREYQPQHF	TGTGCCAGCAGCCCGGACAGGGAATACCAGCCCCAGCATTTT
TRBV6-5	.	.	TRBJ2-1	CASSYGSVNEQFF	TGTGCCAGCAGTTATGGTTCAGTAAATGAGCAGTTCTTC
TRBV11-2	TRBD2	.	TRBJ2-3	CASSLGLAGVDTQYF	TGTGCCAGCAGCTTAGGACTAGCGGGAGTAGATACGCAGTATTTT
TRBV13	.	.	TRBJ1-1	CASSPPESAEAFF	TGTGCCAGCAGCCCCCCGGAAAGCGCTGAAGCTTTCTTT
TRBV10-3	TRBD1	.	TRBJ2-1	CATQWDSSYNEQFF	TGTGCCACGCAGTGGGACAGCTCCTACAATGAGCAGTTCTTC
TRBV27	TRBD1	.	TRBJ2-1	CASSLRGQGKSPRHEQFF	TGTGCCAGCAGTTTGCGAGGACAGGGTAAGAGTCCCCGCCATGAGCAGTTCTTC
TRBV14	.	.	TRBJ2-2	CASSRLISTGELFF	TGTGCCAGCAGCCGCCTAATTAGTACCGGGGAGCTGTTTTTT
TRBV7-2	.	.	TRBJ1-5	CASSLAGRESNQPQHF	TGTGCCAGCAGCTTAGCGGGGAGGGAAAGCAATCAGCCCCAGCATTTT
TRBV29-1	.	.	TRBJ1-5	CSVGQGRGNQPQHF	TGCAGCGTTGGCCAGGGAAGGGGCAATCAGCCCCAGCATTTT
TRBV29-1	.	.	TRBJ1-2	CSVGRGRRANYGYTF	TGCAGCGTTGGGAGGGGACGTCGAGCTAACTATGGCTACACCTTC
TRBV19	.	.	TRBJ2-5	CASRDRGGRTGSQETQYF	TGTGCCAGTAGGGACAGAGGTGGAAGAACAGGGAGCCAAGAGACCCAGTACTTC
TRBV9	.	.	TRBJ1-2	CASSPREGYGYTF	TGTGCCAGCAGCCCGAGGGAGGGCTATGGCTACACCTTC
TRBV4-1	.	.	TRBJ2-1	CASSQDWRDSSYNEQFF	TGCGCCAGCAGCCAAGATTGGCGGGATAGCTCCTACAATGAGCAGTTCTTC
TRBV6-4	TRBD2	.	TRBJ2-2	CASSGLADTGELFF	TGTGCCAGCAGTGGACTAGCGGACACCGGGGAGCTGTTTTTT
TRBV7-6	TRBD1	.	TRBJ2-1	CASSHGTGINEQFF	TGTGCCAGCAGCCACGGGACAGGGATCAATGAGCAGTTCTTC
TRBV6-5	.	.	TRBJ1-6	CASSYVGDNGTPLHF	TGTGCCAGCAGTTACGTAGGGGACAATGGTACACCCCTCCACTTT
TRBV6-5	TRBD1	.	TRBJ1-2	CASTRQGGGYGYTF	TGTGCCAGCACCAGACAGGGAGGCGGCTATGGTTACACCTTC
TRBV27	.	.	TRBJ1-2	CASSIGRGVNYGYTF	TGTGCCAGCAGTATCGGGAGGGGGGTTAACTATGGCTACACCTTC
TRBV28	.	.	TRBJ1-5	CASSKRQNSNQPQHF	TGTGCCAGCAGTAAACGACAGAATAGCAATCAGCCCCAGCATTTT
TRBV5-1	TRBD2	.	TRBJ2-3	CASSLGGRTITDTQYF	TGCGCCAGCAGCTTGGGCGGGAGAACTATCACAGATACGCAGTATTTT
TRBV19	.	.	TRBJ2-3	CASSIEQGDTQYF	TGTGCCAGTAGTATAGAGCAGGGAGATACGCAGTATTTT
TRBV21-1	.	.	TRBJ1-1	CASSKEGRGETEAFF	TGTGCCAGCAGCAAAGAGGGCAGGGGCGAGACTGAAGCTTTCTTT
TRBV5-5	.	.	TRBJ1-5	CASSFGGGSNQPQHF	TGTGCCAGCAGCTTCGGGGGGGGAAGTAATCAGCCCCAGCATTTT
TRBV7-9	.	.	TRBJ2-1	CASSLGTLQFF	TGTGCCAGCAGCTTGGGGACTCTGCAGTTCTTC
TRBV7-2	.	.	TRBJ2-5	CASSLVGGLAAETQYF	TGTGCCAGCAGCTTAGTGGGCGGGTTAGCAGCAGAGACCCAGTACTTC
TRBV30	.	.	TRBJ2-1	CAWAPRTKMLGEQFF	TGTGCCTGGGCCCCTAGAACCAAAATGCTAGGTGAGCAGTTCTTC
TRBV27	.	few	TRBJ2-3	CASRNLFGTSTDTQYF	TGTGCCAGCCGGAACCTCTTCGGGACAAGCACAGATACGCAGTATTTT
TRBV21-1	.	.	TRBJ2-3	CASSNGEPEGPDTQYF	TGTGCCAGCAGCAATGGGGAGCCGGAGGGCCCAGATACGCAGTATTTT
TRBV5-1	TRBD2	.	TRBJ2-7	CASSPRTSGSYEQYF	TGCGCCAGCAGCCCACGGACTAGCGGGAGTTACGAGCAGTACTTC
TRBV19	TRBD1	.	TRBJ1-1	CASSIPRTGLVTEAFF	TGTGCCAGTAGTATTCCGCGGACAGGGTTGGTCACTGAAGCTTTCTTT